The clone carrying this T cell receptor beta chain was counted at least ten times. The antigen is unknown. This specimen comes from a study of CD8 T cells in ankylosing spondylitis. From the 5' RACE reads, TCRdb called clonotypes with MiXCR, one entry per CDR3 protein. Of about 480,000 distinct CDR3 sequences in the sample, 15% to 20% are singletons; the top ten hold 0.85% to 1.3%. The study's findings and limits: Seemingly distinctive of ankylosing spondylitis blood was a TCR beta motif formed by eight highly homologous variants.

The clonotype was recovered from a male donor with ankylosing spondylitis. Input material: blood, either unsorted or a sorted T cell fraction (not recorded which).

For the CDR3, the DNA is TGTGCCAGCCGCTATGCAGGGTCTGGAAACACCATATATTTT. Its translation: CASRYAGSGNTIYF. The rearrangement uses TRBV6-1 and TRBJ1-3, with D possibly matching TRBD1 (5 bases). The V and J ends lost 8 bases and 1 base respectively, with 12 bases between them. CDR1 is MNHNS and CDR2 is SASEGT in the germline V gene. The length of the CDR3 is 14 residues.